Sequencing of this T cell receptor beta chain was carried out in a study of radiation and T cells in renal cell carcinoma (dated by TCRdb to 2018 to 2021). Some background on the complete study: A total of 53 samples underwent TCR beta sequencing, made up of around 26 tumors and about 27 peripheral blood samples. A total of about 3.8 million unique CDR3 nucleotide sequences, encoding 2.5 million to 3 million unique CDR3 amino acid sequences, were found across all 50 or so samples.

V drops 2 bases and J drops 2 bases, leaving 10 bases in between. Spanning cysteine to phenylalanine, the CDR3 consists of 15 amino acids. Left in the record is the CDR3 DNA by itself, 45 bases read in frame from the first base. The germline V gene (reference sequence) yields PRHDT for CDR1 and FYEKMQ for CDR2. This clone was counted only a few times. No antigen is known for it. Base qualities are not recorded, but no much larger clone differs from it by a single base. TCR beta libraries were generated from genomic DNA with the immunoSEQ kit, following the manufacturer's recommendations. To prepare libraries, a first multiplex PCR with proprietary primers was run, followed by a second PCR that added unique barcodes, and a bead cleanup was done after each round. A kit-provided positive control reaction and a negative control reaction were included in every sample batch. The final libraries underwent checking on an Agilent 4200 TapeStation D1000 ScreenTape, volumetric pooling, and quantification by qPCR. Sequencing was performed on an Illumina NextSeq500 using a MidOutput 150-cycle cartridge, with 156 Read1 cycles, 15 Index1 cycles, and the kit custom primers. The pooled library was loaded at roughly 1 pM with a roughly 20% PhiX control spike-in. The authors' pipeline ran thus. Vendor-processed data were analyzed in R, and a clonotype was defined as all T cells sharing the same CDR3 nucleotide sequence. In the clone abundance analyses, frequencies in each sample were normalized to that sample's 10,000 most abundant clones. Public T cell clones, averaging fewer than five per sample, were removed before analysis. Dominant motif analysis used ImmunoMap with the PAM10 matrix, gap penalty 30 and homology threshold 0.3; motifs with cumulative frequency at least 0.01 counted as dominant. In its TCRdb copy, this immuneACCESS table keeps in-frame sequences only and misses some clones. Where compared with another copy, unresolved V genes explain less than half of these, and the others have no known cause. The V and J calls and clone size are taken from that table; D and trimming were inferred from the DNA. A total of some 14,000 clones appear in this sample, roughly 54% of them only once. Approximately 10% of the sample comes from the top ten.

The sample's time point label, decoded: tumor resected at nephrectomy. This specimen's treatment or condition label, interpreted: treatment-naive control, cytoreductive nephrectomy. Control tumors were obtained from treatment-naive renal cell carcinoma patients in whom cytoreductive nephrectomy was performed without prior radiation. All patients had renal cell carcinoma with clear cell pathology. The control tumors sequenced for TCR were resected between about 2011 and 2015 from 11 males and several females whose median age was roughly 57 years (range roughly 40 to 82). Tumors were dissociated mechanically, digested with collagenase/hyaluronidase at 37 degrees C, processed in gentleMACS C tubes, and stored in liquid nitrogen. The QIAamp DNA Blood Mini Kit (Qiagen) was used to prepare genomic DNA for TCR sequencing. Samples were included in the analyses only if all quality control checks were passed.

Beyond this particular receptor, the publication reports: Compared with control tumors, irradiated tumors had a greater number of dominant CDR3 motifs, and these motifs made up a bigger portion of the repertoire. The single-armed trial design could not address effects of radiation dose or scheduling on the TCR repertoire. Only small tumor regions of approximately 0.98 g were available, so intratumoral heterogeneity was not captured. Compared with controls, irradiated tumors had higher TCR clonality, as the top 100 clonotypes made up an average of roughly 54% of the repertoire, versus around 45% in nephrectomy-only tumors.

Source: tumor tissue, taken from a patient whose treatment was nephrectomy without radiotherapy. This sequence originates from a man aged 50 to 60 with renal cell carcinoma. The chain links TRBV13 with TRBJ1-3, with the D gene too uncertain to name. DNA sequence: TGTGCCAGCAGCTTATTTGCGACTGCTGGAAACACCATATATTTT. Its translation reads: CASSLFATAGNTIYF.